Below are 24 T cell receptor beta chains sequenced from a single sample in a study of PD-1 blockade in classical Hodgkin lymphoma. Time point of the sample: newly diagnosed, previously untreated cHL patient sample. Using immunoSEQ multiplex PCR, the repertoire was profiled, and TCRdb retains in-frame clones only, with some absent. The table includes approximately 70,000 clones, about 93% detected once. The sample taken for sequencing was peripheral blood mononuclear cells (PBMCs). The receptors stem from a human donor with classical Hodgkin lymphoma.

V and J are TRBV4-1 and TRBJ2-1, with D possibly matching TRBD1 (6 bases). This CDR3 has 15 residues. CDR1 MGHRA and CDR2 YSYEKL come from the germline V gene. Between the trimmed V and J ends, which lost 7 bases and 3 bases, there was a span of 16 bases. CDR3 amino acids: CASTRTVVFYNEQFF. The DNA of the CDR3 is TGCGCCAGCACTCGGACAGTCGTGTTCTACAATGAGCAGTTCTTC.

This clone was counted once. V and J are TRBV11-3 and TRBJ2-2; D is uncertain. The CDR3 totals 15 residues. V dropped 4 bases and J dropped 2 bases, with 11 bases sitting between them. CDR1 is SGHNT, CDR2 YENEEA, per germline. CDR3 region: CASSSDGANTGELFF. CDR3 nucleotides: TGTGCCAGCAGCTCGGACGGAGCAAACACCGGGGAGCTGTTTTTT.

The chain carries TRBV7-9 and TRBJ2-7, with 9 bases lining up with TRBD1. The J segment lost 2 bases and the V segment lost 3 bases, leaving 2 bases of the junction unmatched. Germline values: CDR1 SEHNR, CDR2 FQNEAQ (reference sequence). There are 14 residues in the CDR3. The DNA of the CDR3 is TGTGCCAGCAGCTTCGGGACAGGGCCCTACGAGCAGTACTTC. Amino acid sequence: CASSFGTGPYEQYF.

CDR3 DNA: TGCGCCAGCAGCCAAGATCCGGTTTGGAGTAATGAAAAACTGTTTTTT. Translated: CASSQDPVWSNEKLFF. This chain joins TRBV4-3 and TRBJ1-4; no firm D call. Germline-derived CDR1 and CDR2 are LGHNA and YSLEER. V gave up 0 bases and J gave up 4 bases, with 12 bases separating them. This CDR3 has 16 amino acids.

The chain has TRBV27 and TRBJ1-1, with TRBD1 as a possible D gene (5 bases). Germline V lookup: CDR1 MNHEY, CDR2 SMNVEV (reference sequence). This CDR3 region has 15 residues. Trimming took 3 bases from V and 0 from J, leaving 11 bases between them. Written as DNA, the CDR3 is TGTGCCAGCAGTTTTCAGGGCGCGATGAACACTGAAGCTTTCTTT. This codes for CASSFQGAMNTEAFF.

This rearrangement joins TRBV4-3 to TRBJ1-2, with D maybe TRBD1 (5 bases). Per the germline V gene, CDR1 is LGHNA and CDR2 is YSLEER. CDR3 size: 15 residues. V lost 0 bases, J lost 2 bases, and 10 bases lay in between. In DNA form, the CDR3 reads TGCGCCAGCAGCCAAGATCGTCGACAGAACTATGGCTACACCTTC. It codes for CASSQDRRQNYGYTF.

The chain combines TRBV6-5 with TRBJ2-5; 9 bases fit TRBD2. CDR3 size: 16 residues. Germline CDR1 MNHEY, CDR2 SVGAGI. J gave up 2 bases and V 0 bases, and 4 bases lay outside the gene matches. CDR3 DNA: TGTGCCAGCAGTTACTCGTCTGCGGGGGGGCAAGAGACCCAGTACTTC. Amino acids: CASSYSSAGGQETQYF.

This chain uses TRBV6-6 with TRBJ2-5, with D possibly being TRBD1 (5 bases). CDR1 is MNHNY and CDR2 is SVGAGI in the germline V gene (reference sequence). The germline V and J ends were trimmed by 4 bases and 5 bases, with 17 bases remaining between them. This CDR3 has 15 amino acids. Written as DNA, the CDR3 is TGTGCCAGCAGTTCCCGGGCCCAAAACAGGGAGACCCAGTACTTC. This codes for CASSSRAQNRETQYF.

CDR3 nucleotides: TGTGCCAGCAGCTCGGGTCTCGCCGGAAACACCATATATTTT. This encodes CASSSGLAGNTIYF. V usage is TRBV4-2 and J usage is TRBJ1-3; D gene uncertain. The CDR3 covers 14 residues. Germline V gene data show CDR1 as LGHNA and CDR2 as YNFKEQ. V was cut by 5 bases and J by 4 bases, with 12 bases left in between.

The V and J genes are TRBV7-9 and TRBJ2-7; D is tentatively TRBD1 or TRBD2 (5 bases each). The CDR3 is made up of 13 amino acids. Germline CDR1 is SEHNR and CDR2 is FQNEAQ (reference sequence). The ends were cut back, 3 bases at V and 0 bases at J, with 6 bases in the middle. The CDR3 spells CASSLGDSYEQYF. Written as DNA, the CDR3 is TGTGCCAGCAGCTTGGGGGACTCCTACGAGCAGTACTTC.

The CDR3 DNA sequence: TGTGCCAGCAGCGAACTGGGACAGGGGGAATGGGCGTCCTACAATGAGCAGTTCTTC. It codes for CASSELGQGEWASYNEQFF. The rearrangement links TRBV7-8 to TRBJ2-1; TRBD1 matches at 11 bases. CDR3 length equals 19 residues. After removal of 5 bases from V and 1 base from J, the junction contained 13 bases not matched to a gene. Germline-derived CDR1 and CDR2 are SGHVS and FQNEAQ.

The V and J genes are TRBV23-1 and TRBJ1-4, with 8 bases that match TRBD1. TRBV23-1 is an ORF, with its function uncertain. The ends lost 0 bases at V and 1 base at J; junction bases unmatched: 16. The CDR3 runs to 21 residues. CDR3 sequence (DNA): TGCGCCAGCAGTCAATCCCCTCGGGACAGGCCTAGGAGGCAAACTAATGAAAAACTGTTTTTT. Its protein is CASSQSPRDRPRRQTNEKLFF.

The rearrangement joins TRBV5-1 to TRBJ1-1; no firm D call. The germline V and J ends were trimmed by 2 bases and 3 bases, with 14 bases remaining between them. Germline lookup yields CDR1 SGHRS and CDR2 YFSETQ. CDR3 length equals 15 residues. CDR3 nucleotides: TGCGCCAGCAGCTTAAGGAGCACCCAGGACACTGAAGCTTTCTTT. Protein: CASSLRSTQDTEAFF.

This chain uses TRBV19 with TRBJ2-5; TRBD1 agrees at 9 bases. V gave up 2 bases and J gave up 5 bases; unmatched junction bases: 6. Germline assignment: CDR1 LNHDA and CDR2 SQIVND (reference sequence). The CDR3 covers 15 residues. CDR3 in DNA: TGTGCCAGTAGTATAAATACAGGGGGCAGGGAGACCCAGTACTTC. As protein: CASSINTGGRETQYF.

DNA for the CDR3: TGTGCCTGGGGGGCGACACTGGACTATGGCTACACCTTC. This translates into CAWGATLDYGYTF. This sequence joins TRBV30 and TRBJ1-2, with a possible D match to TRBD1 (5 bases). The CDR3 runs to 13 residues. V was clipped by 5 bases and J by 3 bases, with 13 bases between them. The germline V gene has CDR1 GTSNPN and CDR2 SVGIG (reference sequence).

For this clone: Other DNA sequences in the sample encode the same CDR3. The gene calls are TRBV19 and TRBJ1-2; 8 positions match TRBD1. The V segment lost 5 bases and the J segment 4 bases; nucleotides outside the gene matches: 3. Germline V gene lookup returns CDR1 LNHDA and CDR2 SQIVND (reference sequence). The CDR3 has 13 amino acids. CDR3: CASSPGQGYGYTF. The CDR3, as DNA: TGTGCCAGTAGTCCCGGACAGGGCTATGGCTACACCTTC.

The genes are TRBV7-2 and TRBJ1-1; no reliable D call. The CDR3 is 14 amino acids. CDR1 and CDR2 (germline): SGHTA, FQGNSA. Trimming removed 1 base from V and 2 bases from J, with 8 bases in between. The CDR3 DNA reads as TGTGCCAGCAGCTTAGGTCGGGAAAACACTGAAGCTTTCTTT. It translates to CASSLGRENTEAFF.

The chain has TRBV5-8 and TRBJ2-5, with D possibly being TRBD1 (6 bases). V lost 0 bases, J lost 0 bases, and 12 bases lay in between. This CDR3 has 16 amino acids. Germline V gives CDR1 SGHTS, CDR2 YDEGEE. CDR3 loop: CASSLGQVTYQETQYF. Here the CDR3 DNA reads TGTGCCAGCAGCTTGGGACAGGTGACATACCAAGAGACCCAGTACTTC.

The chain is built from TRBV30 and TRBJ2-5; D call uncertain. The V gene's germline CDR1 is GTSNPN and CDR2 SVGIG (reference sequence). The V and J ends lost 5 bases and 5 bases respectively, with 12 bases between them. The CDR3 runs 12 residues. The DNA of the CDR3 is TGTGCCTGGGCCCCCGGAAGGGAGACCCAGTACTTC. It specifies CAWAPGRETQYF.

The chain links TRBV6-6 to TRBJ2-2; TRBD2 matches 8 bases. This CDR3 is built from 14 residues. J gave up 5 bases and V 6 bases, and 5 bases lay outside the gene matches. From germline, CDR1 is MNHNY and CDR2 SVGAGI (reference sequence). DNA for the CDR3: TGTGCCAGCAGCGGGACTAGAGAAACCGGGGAGCTGTTTTTT. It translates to CASSGTRETGELFF.

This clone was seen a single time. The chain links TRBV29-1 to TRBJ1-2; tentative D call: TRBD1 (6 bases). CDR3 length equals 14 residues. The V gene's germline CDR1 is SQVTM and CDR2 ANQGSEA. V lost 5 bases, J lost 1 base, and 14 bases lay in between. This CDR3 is CSVFTGTLNYGYTF. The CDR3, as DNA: TGCAGCGTTTTCACCGGGACACTTAACTATGGCTACACCTTC.

CDR3 bases: TGTGCCAGCAGTGAAACCTGGCGATCCAACACTGAAGCTTTCTTT. Residues: CASSETWRSNTEAFF. This chain joins TRBV6-1 and TRBJ1-1; D unresolved. Germline assignment: CDR1 MNHNS and CDR2 SASEGT. The CDR3 is 15 residues long. Trimming stripped 2 bases from V and 2 bases from J, with 12 bases between.

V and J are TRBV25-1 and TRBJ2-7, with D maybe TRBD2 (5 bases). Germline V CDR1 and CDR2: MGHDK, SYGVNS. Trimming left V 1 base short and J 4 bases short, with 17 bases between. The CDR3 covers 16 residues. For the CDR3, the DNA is TGTGCCAGCAGTGAATCAGAGGGAACATACCTTTACGAGCAGTACTTC. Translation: CASSESEGTYLYEQYF.

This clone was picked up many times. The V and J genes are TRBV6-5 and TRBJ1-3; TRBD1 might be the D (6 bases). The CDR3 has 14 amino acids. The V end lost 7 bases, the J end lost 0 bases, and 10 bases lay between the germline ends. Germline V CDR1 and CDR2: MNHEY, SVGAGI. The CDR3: CASTRTVSGNTIYF. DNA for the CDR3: TGTGCCAGCACCCGGACAGTCTCTGGAAACACCATATATTTT.